This TCR beta chain was identified during a study of T cell repertoires in cytomegalovirus infection. TCRdb re-analysed the reads in MiXCR, keeping a single row per CDR3 protein. Here the sample spans around 530,000 distinct CDR3 sequences, about 15% being singletons. Findings and caveats of the study: HLA-C-restricted, CMV-specific TCR beta clonotypes were dominant ex vivo.

CDR1 is SGHDT, CDR2 YYEEEE, per germline. The CDR3 runs to 18 residues. Trimming removed 1 base at V and 8 bases at J, with 25 bases between. Notes on this clonotype: Its antigen is unknown.

The clonotype was recovered from a human donor in good health (CMV status not recorded). Some clones in this sample may be carry-over from other donors' samples. The V and J genes are TRBV5-6 and TRBJ2-1; D is possibly TRBD2 (5 bases). Sequenced input: CD8+ T cells from PBMCs. CDR3 nucleotides: TGTGCCAGCAGCTTGAATCTGGGCAGTTTGGGCTTCGGGGATGAGCAGTTCTTC. Translation gives CASSLNLGSLGFGDEQFF.